This T cell receptor (beta chain) was obtained from a study of early T cells in non-severe SARS-CoV-2 infection (dated by TCRdb to the early 2020s). Study-wide context: Because TCR sequencing was done on bulk RNA from unsorted whole blood, the alpha and beta chains could not be paired.

General findings and caveats noted by the study authors: VDJdb matching was skewed toward anti-spike CD8 responses, so virus-specific expansions were likely underestimated and private and CD4 specificities were missed.

Only a few counts were recorded for this clonotype. Its antigen target is currently unknown. Qualities for individual bases were not recorded, and no much larger clone is one base off. Libraries were constructed by 5' RACE. Sequencing was performed on a NextSeq 500. To correct for sequencing error and PCR bias, the TCR library protocol tagged individual cDNA molecules with unique molecular identifiers. Both TCR alpha and beta chains were sequenced, and tight co-correlation was observed between alpha and beta sequence abundances in each sample. The paper's data handling went like this. Decombinator V4 was used to annotate TCR sequences for V gene, J gene and CDR3. TCRs were defined as expanded if a significant change between any two time points was detected under a Poisson model with p below 0.0001. TCR abundances were normalised to the total number of TCRs sequenced per sample and expressed as counts per million. TRAV1-2 paired with TRAJ12, TRAJ20 or TRAJ33 defined MAIT TCRs, while TRAV10 paired with TRAJ18 defined iNKT TCRs. A search of VDJdb, accessed on 1 November 2021, was run for TCRs annotated to CMV, EBV and SARS-CoV-2, with TCRs annotated for multiple antigens excluded. TCRdb applied fastp at Q25 and MiXCR to the public reads, then kept only in-frame beta chains. CDR3 protein duplicates are merged, each entry listing the most common genes and DNA. These V and J calls originate from TCRdb's pipeline instead of the authors' own analysis. The sample table holds 45,000 to 70,000 distinct CDR3 sequences, of which 11% were seen once. The ten largest clones represent about a tenth of the sample.

The study was a case-control design nested within a healthcare worker cohort in London, UK, with weekly nasopharyngeal swab PCR tests and blood sampling. Healthcare workers were recruited during the week of the UK lockdown, between 23 and 31 March 2020, and followed weekly for up to about 15 weeks. V gives up 5 bases and J gives up 6 bases, and the segment between their germline ends measures 16 bases. Spanning cysteine to phenylalanine, the CDR3 consists of 13 amino acids. Kept here is only the CDR3 DNA, which spans 39 bases and is read in frame from base 1. From a lookup of the germline V gene, CDR1 and CDR2 are SQVTM and ANQGSEA.

The rearrangement joined TRBV29-1 to TRBJ1-2, with the D gene too uncertain to name. This clonotype was sampled from an adult who was a healthcare worker with PCR-confirmed SARS-CoV-2 infection or an uninfected control (not recorded which). Sequenced input: whole blood. The DNA sequence is given as TGCAGCGTTAGGGATTTCTATCGGGATGGCTACACCTTC. It encodes CSVRDFYRDGYTF.